A selection of T cell receptor beta chains follows, all from one sample in a study of T cells expressing NK-cell markers. TCRdb re-called the 5' RACE reads and gives one entry per CDR3 protein, without DNA. Recorded for this sample: roughly 450,000 distinct CDR3 sequences. Sequenced input: blood T cells: a sorted CD56 or NKG2C T cell subset, CD4+ or CD8+ T cells, or bulk PBMC T cells (not recorded which). These receptors were obtained from a woman aged 45-60 years in good health. CDR3s include the opening cysteine and the closing phenylalanine or tryptophan.

v_call	j_call	cdr3_aa
TRBV25-1	TRBJ2-2	CASSELGVAGELFF
TRBV12-3/TRBV12-4	TRBJ1-5	CASSLARPGGAQPQHF
TRBV12-3/TRBV12-4	TRBJ2-6	CASKQTSGANVLTF
TRBV4-1	TRBJ2-6	CASSQALGVGANVLTF
TRBV11-2	TRBJ2-2	CASSFDLAGVTGELFF
TRBV6-2/TRBV6-3	TRBJ2-5	CASRLLRTSGTQYF
TRBV6-5	TRBJ2-3	CASSYANQGVDTQYF
TRBV20-1	TRBJ2-5	CSAPQGEETQYF
TRBV12-3/TRBV12-4	TRBJ2-2	CAGGHNGGGELFF
TRBV19	TRBJ2-5	CASSIAKTGAAYPAQETQYF
TRBV7-8	TRBJ2-7	CASSSITHYEQYF
TRBV9	TRBJ2-2	CASSKDGGAGELFF
TRBV2	TRBJ2-1	CASSEVLADNEKFF
TRBV5-1	TRBJ2-3	CASSLVGRLAGLTDTQYF
TRBV6-2/TRBV6-3	TRBJ1-1	CASSRPGQGTTEAFF
TRBV7-9	TRBJ1-5	CASRSPGEGQPQHF
TRBV21-1	TRBJ1-1	CASSNRDRDMNTEAFF
TRBV14	TRBJ1-2	CASSQSRMSYGYTF
TRBV29-1	TRBJ2-2	CRRWGCTGELFF
TRBV5-1	TRBJ2-5	CASSRAQALQETQYF
TRBV28	TRBJ1-2	CASSVIYYGYTF
TRBV29-1	TRBJ2-1	CSVEAIREKQFF